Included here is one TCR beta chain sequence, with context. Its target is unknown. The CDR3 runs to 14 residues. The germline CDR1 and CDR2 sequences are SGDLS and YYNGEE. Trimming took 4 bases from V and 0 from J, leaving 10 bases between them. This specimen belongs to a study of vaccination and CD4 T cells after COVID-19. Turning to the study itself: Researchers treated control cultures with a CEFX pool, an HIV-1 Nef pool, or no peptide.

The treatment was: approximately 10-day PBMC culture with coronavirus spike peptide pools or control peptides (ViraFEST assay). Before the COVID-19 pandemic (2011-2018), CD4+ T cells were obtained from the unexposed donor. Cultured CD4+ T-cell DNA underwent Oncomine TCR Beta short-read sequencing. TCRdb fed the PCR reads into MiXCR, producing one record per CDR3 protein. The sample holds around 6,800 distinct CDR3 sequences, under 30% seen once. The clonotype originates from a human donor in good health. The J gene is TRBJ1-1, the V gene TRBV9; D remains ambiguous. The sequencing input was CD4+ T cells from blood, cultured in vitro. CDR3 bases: TGTGCCAGCAGCCCATTTTTGATGAACACTGAAGCTTTCTTT. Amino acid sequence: CASSPFLMNTEAFF.